The 11 T cell receptor beta chains given below trace back to one sample, sequenced in a study of blood T cell repertoires in COVID-19. Data came from immunoSEQ multiplex PCR; TCRdb stores just in-frame clones and leaves some out. The sample holds tens of thousands of clones, less than 95% seen once. The specimen sequenced was peripheral blood. Receptors originate from a human donor in a cohort sampled during active COVID-19.

The V and J genes are TRBV11-3 and TRBJ2-1; D might be TRBD2 (5 bases). Germline V gene sequence: CDR1 SGHNT, CDR2 YENEEA. V was cut by 0 bases and J by 3 bases, with 9 bases left in between. The CDR3 contains 15 residues. The CDR3 region has the DNA TGTGCCAGCAGCTTAGATCGAGGGAGCTACAATGAGCAGTTCTTC. Translation gives CASSLDRGSYNEQFF.

This chain joins TRBV7-8 and TRBJ2-3, with 12 bases lining up with TRBD2. V shed 2 bases, J shed 4 bases, and the junction held 10 bases outside the gene matches. This CDR3 is 18 amino acids long. Germline values: CDR1 SGHVS, CDR2 FQNEAQ. DNA for the CDR3: TGTGCCAGCAGCTTATGGCTAGCGGGAGGGCGAACCCCAGATACGCAGTATTTT. This sequence encodes CASSLWLAGGRTPDTQYF.

The J gene is TRBJ2-7, the V gene TRBV6-2 or TRBV6-3; D is ambiguous. This CDR3 is built from 15 residues. Trimming cost V 6 bases and J 3 bases, with 18 bases left between them. The V gene's germline CDR1 is MNHEY and CDR2 SVGEGT. Here the CDR3 DNA reads TGTGCCAGCAGCGGAAGTGGTGGCGGCATCTACGAGCAGTACTTC. Translation gives CASSGSGGGIYEQYF.

This chain joins TRBV5-1 and TRBJ1-2; TRBD1 matches 7 bases. This CDR3 has 12 amino acids. Per germline, CDR1 SGHRS and CDR2 YFSETQ. Trimming took 7 bases from V and 4 from J; bases not matched to a gene: 4. This CDR3 reads CASGPGGYGYTF. CDR3 DNA sequence: TGCGCCAGCGGCCCAGGGGGCTATGGCTACACCTTC.

The chain couples TRBV5-6 to TRBJ1-4, with D unclear. Per germline, CDR1 SGHDT and CDR2 YYEEEE. The CDR3 has 13 amino acids. V was trimmed by 5 bases and J by 6 bases, leaving 11 bases between them. DNA for the CDR3: TGTGCCAGCAGGGCGGAAGATTATGAAAAACTGTTTTTT. This translates into CASRAEDYEKLFF.

The chain is built from TRBV6-1 and TRBJ2-1; possibly TRBD2 for D (5 bases). The CDR3 totals 15 residues. The V and J ends lost 0 bases and 0 bases respectively, with 6 bases between them. From germline, CDR1 is MNHNS and CDR2 SASEGT. CDR3 in amino acids: CASSEATNSYNEQFF. CDR3 DNA: TGTGCCAGCAGTGAAGCGACTAACTCCTACAATGAGCAGTTCTTC.

The chain combines TRBV9 with TRBJ1-1, with D possibly TRBD1 on 6 matching bases. V lost 0 bases, J lost 1 base, and 10 bases lay in between. Germline lookup yields CDR1 SGDLS and CDR2 YYNGEE. CDR3 length: 15 residues. In DNA, the CDR3 is TGTGCCAGCAGCGTAGGAGGCAGGGGGAACACTGAAGCTTTCTTT. Its translation is CASSVGGRGNTEAFF.

The V call is TRBV19, the J call TRBJ2-3, with 8 bases that match TRBD1. This CDR3 is built from 15 residues. After removal of 4 bases from V and 1 base from J, the junction contained 4 bases not matched to a gene. Per the germline V gene, CDR1 is LNHDA and CDR2 is SQIVND (reference sequence). CDR3 amino acids: CASSTQTGGTDTQYF. Written as DNA, the CDR3 is TGTGCCAGTAGTACCCAGACAGGGGGCACAGATACGCAGTATTTT. Supplemented by reference TRBV19 and TRBJ2-3, the full variable domain reads DGGITQSPKYLFRKEGQNVTLSCEQNLNHDAMYWYRQDPGQGLRLIYYSQIVNDFQKGDIAEGYSVSREKKESFPLTVTSAQKNPTAFYLCASSTQTGGTDTQYFGPGTRLTVL.

The rearrangement uses TRBV27 and TRBJ1-4; TRBD1 matches at 9 bases. This CDR3 is 18 amino acids long. V shed 4 bases and J 3 bases; nucleotides not matched to a gene: 12. Germline values: CDR1 MNHEY, CDR2 SMNVEV (reference sequence). The CDR3 DNA sequence: TGTGCCAGCAGTTCCGGCGGACAGGGGCCGTGGGCTAATGAAAAACTGTTTTTT. It yields the protein CASSSGGQGPWANEKLFF.

The V gene is TRBV30, the J gene TRBJ2-3, with D unresolved. Germline CDR1 is GTSNPN and CDR2 is SVGIG (reference sequence). CDR3 length equals 13 residues. V lost 2 bases and J lost 3, with 9 bases in between. CDR3 sequence (DNA): TGTGCCTGGAGTTATTTGAGAACAGATACGCAGTATTTT. Translating it yields CAWSYLRTDTQYF.

J is TRBJ1-5 and V is TRBV28; possible D gene TRBD1, 5 bases. The CDR3 has 11 amino acids. In germline, CDR1 is MDHEN, CDR2 SYDVKM. V lost 9 bases and J 7 bases, leaving 10 bases between the germline ends. CDR3 in amino acids: CASGGGQPQHF. CDR3 nucleotide sequence: TGTGCCAGTGGGGGGGGACAGCCCCAGCATTTT.